These 5 T cell receptor beta chains came from one sample sequenced in a study of lymphopenia after photon versus proton radiotherapy. Produced via immunoSEQ multiplex PCR; TCRdb's table is partial and in-frame only. The sample has about 42,000 clones; about 80% are singletons. The sample in question was peripheral blood, obtained from a patient treated with proton-based radiotherapy. The source is an older woman with pancreatic cancer.

This chain uses TRBV7-9 with TRBJ2-7; perhaps TRBD1 as D (5 bases). Trimming removed 1 base from V and 2 bases from J, with 6 bases in between. Germline V lookup: CDR1 SEHNR, CDR2 FQNEAQ (reference sequence). This CDR3 contains 13 residues. This chain's CDR3 is CASSLEGAYEQYF. The CDR3 DNA follows: TGTGCCAGCAGCTTAGAAGGGGCCTACGAGCAGTACTTC.

The CDR3 region is CASSESSLDYGYTF. The CDR3 DNA is TGTGCCAGCTCAGAAAGCAGCCTGGACTATGGCTACACCTTC. V is TRBV18 and J is TRBJ1-2; D unclear. The V gene lost 5 bases and the J gene lost 3 bases, with 13 bases spanning the gap. Germline lookup yields CDR1 KGHSH and CDR2 LQKENI. There are 14 residues in the CDR3.

V is TRBV30 and J is TRBJ2-2; D ambiguous. Germline V gene data show CDR1 as GTSNPN and CDR2 as SVGIG (reference sequence). This CDR3 region has 10 residues. Trimming left V 2 bases short and J 7 bases short, with 2 bases between. CDR3 residues: CAWSHGELFF. CDR3 bases: TGTGCCTGGAGTCACGGGGAGCTGTTTTTT.

V is TRBV18 and J is TRBJ2-3; 7 bases fit TRBD1. Germline values: CDR1 KGHSH, CDR2 LQKENI. The junction had 0 bases not matched to a gene; V was cut back by 3 bases and J by 0 bases. CDR3 length equals 14 residues. The DNA for the CDR3 is TGTGCCAGCTCACCGACAGGGAGCACAGATACGCAGTATTTT. Protein sequence: CASSPTGSTDTQYF.

V is TRBV7-2 and J is TRBJ2-3; 12 nucleotides match TRBD2. The trim removed 0 bases at V and 3 bases at J, leaving 19 bases unmatched. The CDR3 has 22 amino acids. The germline CDR1 and CDR2 sequences are SGHTA and FQGNSA. Here the CDR3 DNA reads TGTGCCAGCAGCTTAGCTCCGACGGCTAGCGGGAGGGAGTTCTTCGGGACAGATACGCAGTATTTT. Protein product: CASSLAPTASGREFFGTDTQYF.